These 12 T cell receptor beta chains share one sample of origin, sequenced in a study of beta chain features in type 1 diabetes. The sequenced template was cDNA made from the entire isolated RNA. Sequencing was performed with immunoSEQ multiplex PCR; in TCRdb, only in-frame clones are kept and a portion is missing. The profile covers 400,000 to 450,000 clones, with about 14% appearing a single time and around 0.039% taken by the ten largest. The sequenced material came from naive CD4+ T cells from blood. These receptor sequences come from a young man in good health.

The rearrangement joins TRBV2 to TRBJ1-2, with D possibly matching TRBD1 (6 bases). Germline V gene sequence: CDR1 SNHLY, CDR2 FYNNEI. The CDR3 length is 13 residues. V dropped 7 bases and J dropped 6 bases, with 15 bases sitting between them. The CDR3 loop reads CASTRDRTNGYTF. Written as DNA, the CDR3 is TGTGCCAGCACAAGAGACAGGACGAATGGCTACACCTTC. Full variable domain (outside the CDR3, taken from reference TRBV2 and TRBJ1-2): EPEVTQTPSHQVTQMGQEVILRCVPISNHLYFYWYRQILGQKVEFLVSFYNNEISEKSEIFDDQFSVERPDGSNFTLKIRSTKLEDSAMYFCASTRDRTNGYTFGSGTRLTVV.

This clone was observed a handful of times. This chain links TRBV4-3 with TRBJ1-1; weak D call: TRBD1 (5 bases). Germline-derived CDR1 and CDR2 are LGHNA and YSLEER. V lost 4 bases to trimming and J lost 1 base, with 13 bases between them. The CDR3 covers 15 residues. CDR3 region: CASSRRPGGNTEAFF. The CDR3 coding sequence is TGCGCCAGCAGCCGGCGCCCGGGGGGGAACACTGAAGCTTTCTTT.

This clone came up once. The chain recombines TRBV6-5 with TRBJ2-7; 7 bases fit TRBD2. The CDR3 runs 15 residues. V lost 6 bases and J lost 2; bases outside the gene matches: 10. Germline values: CDR1 MNHEY, CDR2 SVGAGI. CDR3 sequence (DNA): TGTGCCAGCAGCCTCCTGGGGGGGAGCGCCTACGAGCAGTACTTC. It specifies CASSLLGGSAYEQYF.

V usage is TRBV9 and J usage is TRBJ2-3; D is ambiguous. In germline, CDR1 is SGDLS, CDR2 YYNGEE. With 4 bases removed from V and 1 base from J, the gap between germline ends came to 10 bases. This CDR3 spans 14 amino acids. CDR3 sequence: CASSPLSGTDTQYF. The DNA for the CDR3 is TGTGCCAGCAGCCCCTTGTCGGGCACAGATACGCAGTATTTT.

This clone was found a few times. The rearrangement links TRBV4-2 to TRBJ2-5; TRBD2 might be the D (5 bases). This CDR3 region has 15 residues. Germline V lookup: CDR1 LGHNA, CDR2 YNFKEQ. The germline V and J ends were trimmed by 3 bases and 5 bases, with 16 bases remaining between them. For the CDR3, the DNA is TGTGCCAGCAGCCACCCCGGGAACCCCGGGGAGACCCAGTACTTC. Amino acids: CASSHPGNPGETQYF.

CDR3 sequence reads: CASSLVGTEFYEQYF. In DNA form, the CDR3 reads TGTGCCAGCAGCTTAGTTGGGACCGAGTTCTACGAGCAGTACTTC. V usage is TRBV11-2 and J usage is TRBJ2-7; D is tentatively TRBD1 or TRBD2 (5 bases each). The CDR3 consists of 15 residues. Germline assignment: CDR1 SGHAT and CDR2 FQNNGV. Trimming removed 1 base at V and 3 bases at J, with 13 bases between.

This clone was counted only a few times. The gene calls are TRBV10-3 and TRBJ2-5, with a weak D call TRBD2 (6 bases). The CDR3 runs to 11 residues. V was cut by 8 bases and J by 11 bases, with 15 bases left in between. Germline V lookup: CDR1 ENHRY, CDR2 SYGVKD. CDR3 amino acids: CAIGVDGTQYF. Written as DNA, the CDR3 is TGTGCCATCGGAGTGGATGGGACTCAGTACTTC.

Only a few counts were recorded for this clone. The gene calls are TRBV7-2 and TRBJ2-3, with no clear D. This CDR3 has 13 amino acids. Germline V gene data show CDR1 as SGHTA and CDR2 as FQGNSA. The V end lost 4 bases, the J end lost 2 bases, and 7 bases lay between the germline ends. Written as DNA, the CDR3 is TGTGCCAGCAGCTCGCAAGTCACAGATACGCAGTATTTT. The encoded protein is CASSSQVTDTQYF.

V and J are TRBV2 and TRBJ2-1; 8 positions match TRBD1. Germline values: CDR1 SNHLY, CDR2 FYNNEI. The CDR3 covers 17 residues. The junction had 14 bases not matched to a gene; V was cut back by 2 bases and J by 8 bases. CDR3 sequence: CASSELLGQGLRDEQFF. DNA for the CDR3: TGTGCCAGCAGTGAATTGCTTGGACAGGGTCTGAGAGATGAGCAGTTCTTC.

V is TRBV21-1 and J is TRBJ2-1; TRBD1, the table's D call, lacks a check against the DNA. TRBV21-1 is described as a pseudogene. The CDR3 sequence is 16 residues long. The CDR3 is CASSTAWTGFYNEQFF. The DNA for the CDR3 is TGTGCCAGCAGCACTGCCTGGACAGGGTTTTACAATGAGCAGTTCTTC.

V usage is TRBV2 and J usage is TRBJ2-7; a possible D gene is TRBD2 (5 bases). From germline, CDR1 is SNHLY and CDR2 FYNNEI. V lost 7 bases and J lost 2, with 9 bases in between. The CDR3 is 12 residues long. CDR3: CASIRGTYEQYF. As DNA, the CDR3 is TGTGCCAGCATCCGGGGTACCTACGAGCAGTACTTC. Complete variable domain (other parts from reference TRBV2 and TRBJ2-7): EPEVTQTPSHQVTQMGQEVILRCVPISNHLYFYWYRQILGQKVEFLVSFYNNEISEKSEIFDDQFSVERPDGSNFTLKIRSTKLEDSAMYFCASIRGTYEQYFGPGTRLTVT.

This clone was seen a handful of times. The CDR3 loop is CASSQDQRSSSYNEQFF. CDR3 DNA sequence: TGTGCCAGCAGCCAAGATCAGCGCAGTAGCTCCTACAATGAGCAGTTCTTC. The chain recombines TRBV4-2 with TRBJ2-1, with D unclear. Between the trimmed V and J ends, which lost 0 bases and 0 bases, there was a span of 12 bases. CDR1 and CDR2 from the germline V gene are LGHNA and YNFKEQ. CDR3 length: 17 amino acids.